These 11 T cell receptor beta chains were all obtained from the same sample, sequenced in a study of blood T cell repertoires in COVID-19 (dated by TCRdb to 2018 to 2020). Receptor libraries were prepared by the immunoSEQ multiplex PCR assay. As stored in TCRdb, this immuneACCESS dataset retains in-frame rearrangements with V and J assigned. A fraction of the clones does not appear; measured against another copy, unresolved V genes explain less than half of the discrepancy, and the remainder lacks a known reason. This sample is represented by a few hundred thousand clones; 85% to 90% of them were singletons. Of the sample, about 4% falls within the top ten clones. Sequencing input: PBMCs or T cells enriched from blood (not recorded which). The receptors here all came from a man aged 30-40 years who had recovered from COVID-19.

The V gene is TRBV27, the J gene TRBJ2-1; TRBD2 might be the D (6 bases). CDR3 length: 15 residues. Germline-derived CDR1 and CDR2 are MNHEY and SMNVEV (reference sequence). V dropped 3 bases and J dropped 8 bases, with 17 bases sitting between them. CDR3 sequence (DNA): TGTGCCAGCAGTTTTCTAGCACCGGAGGGGTATGAGCAGTTCTTC. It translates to CASSFLAPEGYEQFF.

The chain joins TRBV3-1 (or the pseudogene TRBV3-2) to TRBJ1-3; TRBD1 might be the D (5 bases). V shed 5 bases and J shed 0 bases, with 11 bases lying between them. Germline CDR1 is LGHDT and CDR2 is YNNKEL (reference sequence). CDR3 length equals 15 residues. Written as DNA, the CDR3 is TGTGCCAGCAGCGATGCCGGGGGCTCTGGAAACACCATATATTTT. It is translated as CASSDAGGSGNTIYF.

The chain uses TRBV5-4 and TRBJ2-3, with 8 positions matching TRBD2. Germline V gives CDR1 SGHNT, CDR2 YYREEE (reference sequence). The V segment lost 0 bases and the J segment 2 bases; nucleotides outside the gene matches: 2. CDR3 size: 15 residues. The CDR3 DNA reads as TGTGCCAGCAGCTTGGCGGGGGGGGTCACAGATACGCAGTATTTT. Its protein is CASSLAGGVTDTQYF.

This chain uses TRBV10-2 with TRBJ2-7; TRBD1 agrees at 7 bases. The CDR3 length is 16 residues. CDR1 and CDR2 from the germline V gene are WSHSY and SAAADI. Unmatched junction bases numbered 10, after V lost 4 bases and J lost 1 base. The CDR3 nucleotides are TGCGCCAGCAGTGCCCGTATAGAGACAGGGTCCTACGAGCAGTACTTC. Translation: CASSARIETGSYEQYF.

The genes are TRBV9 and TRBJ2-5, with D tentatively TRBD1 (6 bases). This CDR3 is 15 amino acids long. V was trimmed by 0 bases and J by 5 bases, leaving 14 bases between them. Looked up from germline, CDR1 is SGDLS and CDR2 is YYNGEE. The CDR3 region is CASSVGVGAPETQYF. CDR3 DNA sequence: TGTGCCAGCAGCGTAGGCGTGGGGGCCCCGGAGACCCAGTACTTC.

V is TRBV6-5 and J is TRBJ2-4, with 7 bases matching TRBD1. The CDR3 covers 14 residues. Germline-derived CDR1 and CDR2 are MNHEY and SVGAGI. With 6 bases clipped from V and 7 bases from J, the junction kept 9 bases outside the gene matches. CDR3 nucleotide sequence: TGTGCCAGCAGGACAGGGTGGGGAAGTAACATTCAGTACTTC. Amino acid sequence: CASRTGWGSNIQYF.

The CDR3 sequence: CASRHLGGQFYNSPLHF. The CDR3 DNA reads as TGTGCAAGTCGTCATTTAGGGGGTCAGTTCTATAATTCACCCCTCCACTTT. V is TRBV12-2 and J is TRBJ1-6; the table's D call, TRBD1, has no DNA check behind it. TRBV12-2 is annotated as a pseudogene. The CDR3 is 17 amino acids.

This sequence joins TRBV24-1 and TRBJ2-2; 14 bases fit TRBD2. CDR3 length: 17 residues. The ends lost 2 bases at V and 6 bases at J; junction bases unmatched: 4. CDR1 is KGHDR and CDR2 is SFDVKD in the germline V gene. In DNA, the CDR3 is TGTGCCACCAGTGATTCGGGACTAGCGGGAGACGCCGGGGAGCTGTTTTTT. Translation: CATSDSGLAGDAGELFF.

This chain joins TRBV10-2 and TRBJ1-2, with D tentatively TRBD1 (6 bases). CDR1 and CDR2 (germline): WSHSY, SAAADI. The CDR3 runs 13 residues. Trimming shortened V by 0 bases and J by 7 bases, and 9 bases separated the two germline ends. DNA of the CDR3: TGCGCCAGCAGTGAGTCGTCAGGGGCTGGCTACACCTTC. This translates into CASSESSGAGYTF.

CDR3 loop: CASSLRSRVNQPQHF. The CDR3 DNA sequence: TGTGCCAGCAGTTTAAGGTCCAGGGTCAATCAGCCCCAGCATTTT. The chain has TRBV28 and TRBJ1-5, with a possible D match to TRBD1 (5 bases). The V end was cut by 2 bases, the J end by 3 bases, with 11 bases between. This CDR3 has 15 amino acids. CDR1 and CDR2 (germline): MDHEN, SYDVKM.

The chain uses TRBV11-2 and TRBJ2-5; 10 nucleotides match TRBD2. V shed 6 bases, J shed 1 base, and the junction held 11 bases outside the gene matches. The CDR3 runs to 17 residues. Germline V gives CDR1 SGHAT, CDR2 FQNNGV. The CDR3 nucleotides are TGTGCCAGCAGGCCCCGGAGCGGGGGGGCCCGCCAAGAGACCCAGTACTTC. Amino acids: CASRPRSGGARQETQYF.